One T cell receptor beta chain is described in this entry. Its antigen is undetermined. These data originate in a study of cytomegalovirus exposure and HLA in healthy donors. Regarding the study as a whole: Many donors shared some public TCRs, even though most TCR sequences were rare.

PCR employed 60 Vbeta and 13 Jbeta primers. The method was immunoSEQ multiplex PCR; TCRdb's version includes in-frame clones alone and lacks a portion of them. The sample contains more than 110,000 clones, roughly 76% of which appear only once. Unmatched junction bases numbered 6, after V lost 4 bases and J lost 0 bases. Germline V gene sequence: CDR1 SGHVS, CDR2 FQNEAQ. The CDR3 is 15 residues long. The origin of this receptor is a man in his late teens or twenties in good health and CMV-seronegative. The V and J genes are TRBV7-8 and TRBJ2-7; 7 nucleotides align to TRBD1. The specimen sequenced was PBMCs. CDR3 nucleotides: TGTGCCAGCAGCTCCGACAGGGTCTACTCCTACGAGCAGTACTTC. This codes for CASSSDRVYSYEQYF.